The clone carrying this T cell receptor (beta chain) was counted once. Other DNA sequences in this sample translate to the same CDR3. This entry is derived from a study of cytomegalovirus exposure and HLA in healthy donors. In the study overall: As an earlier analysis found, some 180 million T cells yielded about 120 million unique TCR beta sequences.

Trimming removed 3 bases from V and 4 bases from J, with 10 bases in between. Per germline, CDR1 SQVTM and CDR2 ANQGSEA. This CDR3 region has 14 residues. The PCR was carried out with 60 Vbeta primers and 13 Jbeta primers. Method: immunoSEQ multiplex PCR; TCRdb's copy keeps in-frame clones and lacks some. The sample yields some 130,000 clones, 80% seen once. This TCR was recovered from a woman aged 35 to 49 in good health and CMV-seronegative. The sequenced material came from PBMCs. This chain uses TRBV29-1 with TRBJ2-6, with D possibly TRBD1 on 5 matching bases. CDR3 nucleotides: TGCAGCGTTGATGACAGCTCAGGGGCCAACGTCCTGACTTTC. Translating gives CSVDDSSGANVLTF.